This TCR beta chain came from a study of blood T cell repertoires in COVID-19. This clone has just a few counts. Germline assignment: CDR1 SGDLS and CDR2 YYNGEE. The CDR3 consists of 17 residues. The trim removed 0 bases at V and 7 bases at J, leaving 15 bases unmatched. Repertoires were generated with immunoSEQ multiplex PCR, while TCRdb's copy carries only in-frame clones and drops some. The profile shows 45,000 to 55,000 clones, roughly 70% of them singletons. The source is a woman aged 70 to 79 with acute or convalescent COVID-19. The sample was peripheral blood. The chain combines TRBV9 with TRBJ2-7, with 8 nucleotides matching TRBD2. This CDR3 is CASSVALTGTSFGEQYF. The CDR3 nucleotides are TGTGCCAGCAGCGTAGCCCTTACCGGGACTAGTTTTGGAGAGCAGTACTTC.